This entry concerns a single T cell receptor beta chain. Its antigen remains unidentified. Per-base qualities were not stored, and no clone one base away is much larger. Via the germline V gene, CDR1 is MDHEN and CDR2 SYDVKM. V sheds 1 base and J sheds 4 bases, leaving 7 bases between their ends. The CDR3 starts with the cysteine, ends with the phenylalanine, and has 13 residues. The sequence is cut down to CDR3 DNA, 39 bases in frame from base 1. This entry belongs to a study of shared clonotypes between healthy human individuals (TCRdb year 2020). In terms of the full investigation: The cohort included a few men and two women between 18 and 49 years of age. For each donor, CD4 naive and CD4 memory were each run on three plates, CD8 naive on two plates, and CD8 memory on one plate. To estimate repertoire size and how much clonotype sharing occurs between individuals, the study deeply sequenced the blood TCR repertoires of several healthy adults. To increase sequencing depth and limit assay-specific biases, TCR repertoire library preparation and sequencing were carried out by different laboratories using diverse techniques. Leukapheresis yielded between about 0.9 and 9.5 billion PBMCs per donor.

The research as a whole found: Clonotypes shared by all four sorted-subset donors showed higher generation probabilities than non-shared clonotypes. Incomplete sequencing was indicated by rarefaction of sorted-subset datasets, despite the large sequencing depth. Pairwise subsampling led to the expectation that sequencing depth would affect the degree of clonotype sharing among donors. Only blood was sampled, and tissue TCR repertoires likely differ from those in blood. Larger estimated clonotype richness was generally found for naive subsets than for memory subsets. About 5% of naive CD4, 3.5% of naive CD8, 2.3% of memory CD4, and about 0.4% of memory CD8 clonotypes were shared across several donors. The genetic and exposure-history diversity represented was limited by the small number of donors.

Using the deep immunoSEQ assay, multiplex PCR amplified TCR CDR3 regions from genomic DNA. Extracted genomic DNA from each cell subset was spread evenly across all wells of several immunoSEQ 96-well plates, with each plate serving as a replicate. Each replicate PCR for sorted subsets received around 0.2 ug genomic DNA, equal to about 29,000 T cell genomes. The purified libraries were quantified using a Qubit 3.0 fluorometer, sized with a Bioanalyzer 2100, and then quantified again using the KAPA Library Quantification kit. Each immunoSEQ 96-well plate was sequenced on its own single-read 150-cycle Illumina NextSeq 550 flow cell. The authors' analysis ran thus. Because the immunoSEQ output included only junctional sequences and no quality scores, the filtering could not be the same as the filtering used for full-length reads. To assign V/J genes and CDR3, sequences were annotated using PyIR, a Python wrapper for IgBLAST v1.9, with IMGT germline references. Any read was removed if the V/J assignment was weak (E-value above 1e-6), the CDR3 was missing, or the read contained stop codons, out-of-frame junctions, or ambiguous translated residues. V3J clonotypes were defined by identical inferred V gene, J gene, and CDR3 amino acid sequence. Percentage overlap between repertoires was calculated by dividing the number of shared unique clonotypes by the size of the smaller repertoire. Three approaches were used to assess repertoire richness: RTK rarefaction, the Chao1 estimator, and Recon v2.1 estimates of unobserved clonotypes. For all TCRbeta clonotypes obtained by the gDNA method from a few donors, generation probabilities were computed with OLGA. Not all clones reach the TCRdb copy of this immuneACCESS table, which keeps in-frame sequences only. Checked studies attribute under half of the gap to unresolved V genes and leave the rest unexplained. The V and J calls and clone size were taken over from that table, and D and trimming were inferred from the DNA. Within this sample are 950,000 to 1,200,000 clones, with around 77% of them counted one time only. The top ten clones comprise 0.7% to 0.95% of the sample.

Healthy HIV-negative adults with no recently reported acute infections or vaccinations were included as donors. Only Caucasian adults living in Nashville, Tennessee, USA were represented among the donors. CD4+ T cells were enriched by magnetic negative selection; naive cells were then positively selected on CD45RA, and the negative fraction formed the memory subset. After blood collection by leukapheresis, PBMCs were isolated using Ficoll-Histopaque density gradient centrifugation and then cryopreserved in the vapor phase of liquid nitrogen. Analytical flow cytometry was used to check the purity and quantity of each magnetically sorted T cell population. Genomic DNA was isolated from each sorted fraction and quantified by UV absorbance on a Nanodrop 2000c.

The sequencing input was memory CD4+ T cells from PBMCs. In light of the paper, this sample's cell subset or site label describes: CD45RA-negative fraction. The source is a man aged 18-30 years in good health. Some clones in this sample may be carry-over from other donors' samples. The sequence joins TRBV28 to TRBJ1-1, with the D gene too uncertain to name. The CDR3 corresponds to CASSLLGFTEAFF. The DNA is TGTGCCAGCAGTTTATTGGGGTTCACTGAAGCTTTCTTT.